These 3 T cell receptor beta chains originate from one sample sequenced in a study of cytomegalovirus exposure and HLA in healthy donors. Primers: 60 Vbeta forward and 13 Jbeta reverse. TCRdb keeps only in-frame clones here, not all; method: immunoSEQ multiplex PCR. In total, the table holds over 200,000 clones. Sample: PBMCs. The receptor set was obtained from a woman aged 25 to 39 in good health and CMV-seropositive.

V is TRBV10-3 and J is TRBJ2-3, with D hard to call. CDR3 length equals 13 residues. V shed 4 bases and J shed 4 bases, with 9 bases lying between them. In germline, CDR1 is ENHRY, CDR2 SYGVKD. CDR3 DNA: TGTGCCATCAGTGGCTCTGAGTCAGATACGCAGTATTTT. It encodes CAISGSESDTQYF.

Here the CDR3 reads CASSLLDREYNEQFF. The CDR3 nucleotides are TGTGCCAGCAGCTTACTGGACAGGGAATACAATGAGCAGTTCTTC. The chain links TRBV11-2 to TRBJ2-1, with 8 bases identical to TRBD1. Trimming took 2 bases from V and 4 from J; bases not matched to a gene: 4. The CDR3 contains 15 residues. Germline CDR1 SGHAT, CDR2 FQNNGV.

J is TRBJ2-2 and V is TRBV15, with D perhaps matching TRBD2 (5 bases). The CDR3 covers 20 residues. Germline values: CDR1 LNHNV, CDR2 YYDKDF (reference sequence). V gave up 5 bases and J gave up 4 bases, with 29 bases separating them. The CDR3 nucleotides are TGTGCCACCAGCCCTCGACACCGACTACAGACTACCCGACTCACCGGGGAGCTGTTTTTT. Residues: CATSPRHRLQTTRLTGELFF.